This T cell receptor beta chain was observed in a study of CD8+ T cells in alopecia areata. Study information: Treated patients were given 5 to 10 mg oral tofacitinib twice daily.

Germline V gene lookup returns CDR1 MDHEN and CDR2 SYDVKM. This CDR3 region has 16 residues. V lost 2 bases, J lost 4 bases, and 4 bases stayed unmatched. Study findings and constraints: Scalp repertoires also include resident alphabeta T cells from normal skin.

This sample's treatment: oral pan-JAK inhibitor, 5-10 mg twice daily. Lesional scalp tissue (obtained by punch biopsy) and peripheral blood were collected from alopecia areata patients. After isolation, RNA underwent reverse transcription to generate cDNA as the sequencing template. Clones were sequenced by immunoSEQ multiplex PCR, and TCRdb holds only the in-frame ones, with some missing. This table holds roughly 98,000 clones, roughly two thirds found once. On this clone: Antigen specificity is unknown.

The specimen was CD8+ T cells sorted from blood, collected at week 4, from a patient treated with tofacitinib. This sequence originates from a human donor with alopecia areata. The rearrangement links TRBV28 to TRBJ2-1, with 11 bases identical to TRBD2. CDR3 protein: CASSLPGLAVYNEQFF. The CDR3 DNA reads TGTGCCAGCAGTTTACCGGGACTAGCGGTATACAATGAGCAGTTCTTC.